Listed below are T cell receptor beta chains from one sample, sequenced in a study of blood T cells in healthy people across ages. TCRdb independently ran MiXCR on the 5' RACE reads; one entry per CDR3 protein. The sample shows some 780,000 distinct CDR3 sequences, around three fifths of them seen only once. Sequencing was carried out using blood. The source is a man aged 35-49 years in good health. CDR3s include the opening cysteine and the closing phenylalanine or tryptophan. A D gene is named only where the DNA matches it firmly. Clone sizes are given selectively: once, few, many, or a class where the clone is expanded.

D gene	V gene	clone size	J gene	CDR3 protein	CDR3 DNA
NA	TRBV4-3	NA	TRBJ2-1	CASSQDLGDSREQFF	TGCGCCAGCAGCCAAGATCTTGGGGACTCAAGGGAGCAGTTCTTC
TRBD2	TRBV12-3/TRBV12-4	many	TRBJ2-7	CASSPGLAGYEQYF	TGTGCCAGCAGCCCGGGACTAGCGGGATACGAGCAGTACTTC
TRBD1	TRBV7-2	NA	TRBJ1-1	CASSTDQGVSAEAFF	TGTGCCAGCAGCACAGACCAGGGGGTTAGTGCTGAAGCTTTCTTT
TRBD2	TRBV7-9	NA	TRBJ2-7	CASSFREGPTYEQYF	TGTGCCAGCAGCTTTCGGGAGGGCCCCACCTACGAGCAGTACTTC
TRBD2	TRBV5-1	NA	TRBJ2-7	CASSSSGGPEQYF	TGCGCCAGCAGCTCCTCGGGAGGGCCCGAGCAGTACTTC
NA	TRBV20-1	NA	TRBJ2-2	CSAKDTNTGELFF	TGCAGTGCCAAAGACACGAACACCGGGGAGCTGTTTTTT
TRBD1	TRBV20-1	few	TRBJ2-3	CSAQDRVASLNTQYF	TGCAGTGCCCAGGACAGGGTAGCTTCGTTGAATACGCAGTATTTT
TRBD1	TRBV5-1	NA	TRBJ1-2	CASSLRTGGEVGYGYTF	TGCGCCAGCAGCCTTCGGACAGGGGGGGAGGTCGGCTATGGCTACACCTTC
NA	TRBV6-2/TRBV6-3	NA	TRBJ2-7	CASSYSAAPYEQYF	TGTGCCAGCAGTTACTCGGCGGCACCCTACGAGCAGTACTTC
NA	TRBV20-1	NA	TRBJ2-7	CSASPPTYEQYF	TGCAGTGCTAGTCCCCCAACCTACGAGCAGTACTTC
TRBD2	TRBV7-6	NA	TRBJ2-5	CASSLWTSGRETQYF	TGTGCCAGCAGCCTCTGGACTAGCGGGAGAGAGACCCAGTACTTC
NA	TRBV4-1	NA	TRBJ2-1	CASSQVHEQFF	TGCGCCAGCAGCCAAGTCCATGAGCAGTTCTTC
NA	TRBV7-3	once	TRBJ2-1	CASSPRGVGEQFF	TGTGCCAGCAGCCCCAGGGGGGTAGGTGAGCAGTTCTTC
NA	TRBV2	NA	TRBJ2-3	CASTTGYTDTQYF	TGTGCCAGCACAACAGGATACACAGATACGCAGTATTTT
NA	TRBV20-1	NA	TRBJ2-4	CSATDSVNIQYF	TGCAGTGCTACAGACAGTGTAAACATTCAGTACTTC
TRBD1	TRBV6-5	NA	TRBJ2-6	CASSYSTVGQGLELSGANVLTF	TGTGCCAGCAGTTACTCGACAGTAGGACAGGGATTGGAACTCTCTGGGGCCAACGTCCTGACTTTC
NA	TRBV15	few	TRBJ1-5	CATSRVLGTLVRSNQPQHF	TGTGCCACCAGCAGAGTCCTCGGGACACTCGTCCGGAGCAATCAGCCCCAGCATTTT
TRBD1	TRBV2	NA	TRBJ2-7	CASSETGDPYEQYF	TGTGCCAGCAGTGAGACAGGGGACCCCTACGAGCAGTACTTC
TRBD2	TRBV28	NA	TRBJ2-5	CASSSPGLATLIQQYF	TGTGCCAGCAGTTCGCCGGGACTAGCGACACTAATCCAGCAGTACTTC
NA	TRBV28	NA	TRBJ2-1	CASRDSSSYNEQFF	TGTGCCAGCCGGGACTCCAGCTCCTACAATGAGCAGTTCTTC
TRBD1	TRBV27	NA	TRBJ2-1	CATETGEETQFF	TGTGCCACCGAGACAGGGGAAGAGACCCAGTTCTTC
NA	TRBV20-1	NA	TRBJ1-6	CSARDQGSESPLHF	TGCAGTGCTAGAGATCAGGGGTCTGAGTCACCCCTCCACTTT
NA	TRBV9	NA	TRBJ2-1	CASSVAGGSPPRNEQFF	TGTGCCAGCAGCGTAGCGGGGGGCTCTCCCCCCCGCAATGAGCAGTTCTTC
NA	TRBV3-1	NA	TRBJ1-5	CASSQDKQGLSQHF	TGTGCCAGCAGCCAAGACAAGCAAGGTTTGAGCCAGCATTTT
TRBD1	TRBV27	NA	TRBJ2-7	CASRTLGTGAYEQYF	TGTGCCAGCAGGACACTCGGGACAGGGGCCTACGAGCAGTACTTC
TRBD2	TRBV28	few	TRBJ2-7	CASGSVGGGDYEQYF	TGTGCCAGCGGGTCGGTCGGTGGGGGGGACTACGAGCAGTACTTC
TRBD2	TRBV10-3	NA	TRBJ2-7	CAISESASGGGYEQYF	TGTGCCATCAGTGAGTCGGCTAGCGGGGGAGGATACGAGCAGTACTTC
NA	TRBV24-1	NA	TRBJ1-2	CATSETSGGYTF	TGTGCCACCAGTGAGACTTCCGGGGGCTACACCTTC
TRBD2	TRBV4-2	few	TRBJ2-5	CASSHGGGQLSETQYF	TGTGCCAGCAGCCATGGCGGGGGGCAGCTAAGCGAGACCCAGTACTTC
TRBD2	TRBV6-2/TRBV6-3	NA	TRBJ2-7	CASSYREEYNEQYF	TGTGCCAGCAGTTACCGGGAGGAATACAATGAGCAGTACTTC
TRBD1	TRBV10-3	NA	TRBJ2-1	CAINLGQGNEQFF	TGTGCCATCAACCTTGGACAGGGTAATGAGCAGTTCTTC
NA	TRBV6-5	NA	TRBJ2-5	CASSYSDRVRGYEQYF	TGTGCCAGCAGTTACTCGGATCGGGTAAGGGGCTATGAGCAGTACTTC
NA	TRBV27	NA	TRBJ2-5	CASSLIGSLHEQYF	TGTGCCAGCAGTTTAATTGGTAGCCTCCATGAGCAGTACTTC
NA	TRBV28	NA	TRBJ2-5	CASLPGGEETQYF	TGTGCCAGCCTCCCGGGCGGCGAGGAGACCCAGTACTTC
NA	TRBV5-8	NA	TRBJ2-1	CASSLGQINEQFF	TGTGCCAGCAGCTTAGGGCAAATCAATGAGCAGTTCTTC
TRBD1	TRBV7-2	few	TRBJ1-1	CASSSSTGMNTEAFF	TGTGCCAGCAGCTCGTCGACAGGGATGAACACTGAAGCTTTCTTT
TRBD2	TRBV6-2/TRBV6-3	few	TRBJ2-1	CASSYSSGSSYNEQFF	TGTGCCAGCAGTTACTCTAGCGGGAGCTCCTACAATGAGCAGTTCTTC
NA	TRBV7-2	NA	TRBJ2-7	CASSLGYTGYEQYF	TGTGCCAGCAGCTTAGGTTATACAGGCTACGAGCAGTACTTC
NA	TRBV7-2	NA	TRBJ2-7	CASSLGAGTPVYEQYF	TGTGCCAGCAGCTTAGGGGCGGGGACTCCCGTCTACGAGCAGTACTTC
NA	TRBV2	NA	TRBJ1-2	CASTSDVYPYGYTF	TGTGCCAGCACCTCGGACGTTTACCCCTATGGCTACACCTTC
NA	TRBV6-4	NA	TRBJ1-3	CASSDPPRTESSGNTIYF	TGTGCCAGCAGTGACCCTCCGCGGACCGAAAGCTCTGGAAACACCATATATTTT
TRBD1	TRBV20-1	NA	TRBJ1-6	CSAGPDRGESSYNSPLHF	TGCAGTGCTGGTCCGGACAGGGGGGAGAGCTCCTATAATTCACCCCTCCACTTT
NA	TRBV9	NA	TRBJ2-7	CASSVEESSTYEQYF	TGTGCCAGCAGCGTAGAAGAGTCTTCAACCTACGAGCAGTACTTC
NA	TRBV14	NA	TRBJ2-6	CASSPLAPSGANVLTF	TGTGCCAGCAGCCCCTTAGCCCCCTCTGGGGCCAACGTCCTGACTTTC
NA	TRBV7-3	NA	TRBJ2-1	CASSLPQGEQFF	TGTGCCAGCAGCTTACCCCAGGGGGAGCAGTTCTTC
TRBD2	TRBV6-2/TRBV6-3	NA	TRBJ2-1	CASSRLGLAGDEQFF	TGTGCCAGCAGTCGACTGGGACTAGCGGGCGATGAGCAGTTCTTC